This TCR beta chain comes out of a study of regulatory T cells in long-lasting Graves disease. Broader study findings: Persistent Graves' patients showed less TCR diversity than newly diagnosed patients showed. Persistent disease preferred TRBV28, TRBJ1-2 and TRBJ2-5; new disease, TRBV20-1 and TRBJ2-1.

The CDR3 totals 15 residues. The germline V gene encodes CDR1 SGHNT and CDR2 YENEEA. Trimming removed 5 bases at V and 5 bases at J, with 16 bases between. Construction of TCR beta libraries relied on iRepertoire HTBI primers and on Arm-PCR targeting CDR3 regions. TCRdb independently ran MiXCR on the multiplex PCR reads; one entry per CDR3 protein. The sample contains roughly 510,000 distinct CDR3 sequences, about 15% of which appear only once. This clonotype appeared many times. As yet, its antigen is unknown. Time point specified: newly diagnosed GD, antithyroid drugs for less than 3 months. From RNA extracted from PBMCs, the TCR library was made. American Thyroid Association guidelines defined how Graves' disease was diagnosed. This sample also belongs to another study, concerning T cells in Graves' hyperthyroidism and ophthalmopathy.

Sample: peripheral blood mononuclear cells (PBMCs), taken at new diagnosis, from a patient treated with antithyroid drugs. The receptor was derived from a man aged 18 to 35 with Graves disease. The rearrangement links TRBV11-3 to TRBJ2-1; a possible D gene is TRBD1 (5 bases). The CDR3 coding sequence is TGTGCCAGCAGCCCCGGCTCAGGGCAGGACAATGAGCAGTTCTTC. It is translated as CASSPGSGQDNEQFF. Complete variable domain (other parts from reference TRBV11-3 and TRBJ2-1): EAGVVQSPRYKIIEKKQPVAFWCNPISGHNTLYWYLQNLGQGPELLIRYENEEAVDDSQLPKDRFSAERLKGVDSTLKIQPAELGDSAVYLCASSPGSGQDNEQFFGPGTRLTVL.